The clone carrying this T cell receptor beta chain was seen more than once but under ten times. Antigen unknown. This sample was taken from a study of post-analysis software for immune sequencing data. General study points: Comparison of patients with controls showed five TRBV segments more frequent in patients, TRBV5-6, TRBV5-1 and TRBV20-1 among them.

CDR1 is SQVTM and CDR2 is ANQGSEA in the germline V gene. This CDR3 spans 15 amino acids. With 1 base clipped from V and 7 bases from J, the junction kept 6 bases outside the gene matches. Tagging with unique molecular identifiers was a feature of the TCR beta cDNA libraries. TCRdb independently ran MiXCR on the PCR reads; one entry per CDR3 protein. The sample yields about 430,000 distinct CDR3 sequences, approximately 39% seen once. The receptor was derived from a girl under 10 years old with multiple sclerosis. The chain combines TRBV29-1 with TRBJ2-1; 11 bases map to TRBD2. Input material: blood. This CDR3 is CSVEVLAGDANEQFF. The CDR3 coding sequence is TGCAGCGTTGAAGTACTAGCGGGAGATGCAAATGAGCAGTTCTTC.